These 11 T cell receptor beta chains were sequenced from one sample in a study of blood T cell repertoires in COVID-19. Sequenced by immunoSEQ multiplex PCR; TCRdb stores in-frame clones only, minus some. The table shows fewer than 110,000 clones, with 75% to 90% occurring only once. The sequencing input was peripheral blood. The receptors here all came from an older woman with active or convalescent COVID-19.

The chain combines TRBV3-1 (or the pseudogene TRBV3-2) with TRBJ1-3; D not resolved. The germline gives CDR1 LGHDT, CDR2 YNNKEL (reference sequence). The CDR3 runs 14 residues. V was cut by 0 bases and J by 0 bases, with 3 bases left in between. As DNA, the CDR3 is TGTGCCAGCAGCCAAGACGGCTCTGGAAACACCATATATTTT. Translation gives CASSQDGSGNTIYF.

The J gene is TRBJ1-2, the V gene TRBV5-8; 9 bases agree with TRBD1. V dropped 10 bases and J dropped 2; count of bases not matched to a gene: 12. In germline, CDR1 is SGHTS, CDR2 YDEGEE. The CDR3 spans 15 residues. The CDR3 DNA follows: TGTGCCTCTAGGACCCGGGACAGGGAAAACTATGGCTACACCTTC. This sequence encodes CASRTRDRENYGYTF.

This chain links TRBV30 with TRBJ1-2; TRBD1 is a possible D gene (5 bases). V was cut by 3 bases and J by 1 base, with 12 bases left in between. Germline V gene data show CDR1 as GTSNPN and CDR2 as SVGIG (reference sequence). The CDR3 has 14 residues. CDR3 bases: TGTGCCTGGAGAAGGGGAATGGATAACTATGGCTACACCTTC. Translating gives CAWRRGMDNYGYTF.

The chain joins TRBV19 to TRBJ1-5; D uncertain. The CDR3 contains 16 residues. V was cut by 5 bases and J by 4 bases, with 18 bases left in between. Germline V gene lookup returns CDR1 LNHDA and CDR2 SQIVND (reference sequence). CDR3 coding DNA: TGTGCCAGTAGTCCCTCTCGTGCGGGATTTAATCAGCCCCAGCATTTT. Translation gives CASSPSRAGFNQPQHF.

The chain joins TRBV11-1 to TRBJ1-5; D is undetermined. This CDR3 is built from 13 residues. Between the trimmed V and J ends, which lost 5 bases and 7 bases, there was a span of 12 bases. Germline CDR1 is SGHAT and CDR2 is FQDESV (reference sequence). DNA of the CDR3: TGTGCCAGCAGCACAGAACCCGAGCAGCCCCAGCATTTT. Its protein product is CASSTEPEQPQHF.

J is TRBJ1-3 and V is TRBV3-1 (or the pseudogene TRBV3-2); possibly TRBD1 for D (6 bases). The CDR3 is 13 amino acids. V lost 3 bases, J lost 7 bases, and 10 bases lay in between. CDR1 is LGHDT and CDR2 is YNNKEL in the germline V gene (reference sequence). CDR3 nucleotides: TGTGCCAGCAGCCACAGGGGCGGGAACACCATATATTTT. It codes for CASSHRGGNTIYF.

This chain links TRBV3-1 (or the pseudogene TRBV3-2) with TRBJ2-1, with 10 bases that match TRBD2. The CDR3 spans 16 residues. Germline V gene lookup returns CDR1 LGHDT and CDR2 YNNKEL (reference sequence). V was clipped by 1 base and J by 0 bases; unmatched bases: 0. Here the CDR3 DNA reads TGTGCCAGCAGCCAAGCTAGCGGGGGCTCCTACAATGAGCAGTTCTTC. It yields the protein CASSQASGGSYNEQFF.

J is TRBJ1-1 and V is TRBV30, with D unclear. V lost 4 bases and J 8 bases, leaving 17 bases between the germline ends. CDR1 is GTSNPN and CDR2 is SVGIG in the germline V gene (reference sequence). The CDR3 loop spans 13 amino acids. DNA of the CDR3: TGTGCCTGGAAGGTCACGGCGGCCGGGGAAGCTTTCTTT. It translates to CAWKVTAAGEAFF.

As DNA, the CDR3 is TGCGCCAGCAGCCACACAGGGGGCGGTAGTCCCACCTTC. It codes for CASSHTGGGSPTF. The chain recombines TRBV4-3 with TRBJ1-2, with TRBD1 identical over 9 bases. The germline V gene encodes CDR1 LGHNA and CDR2 YSLEER. This CDR3 is built from 13 residues. Unmatched junction bases numbered 9, after V lost 3 bases and J lost 13 bases.

This rearrangement joins TRBV11-3 to TRBJ2-1; the D gene is possibly TRBD1 (5 bases). In germline, CDR1 is SGHNT, CDR2 YENEEA. Between the trimmed V and J ends, which lost 0 bases and 4 bases, there was a span of 10 bases. This CDR3 has 15 residues. CDR3: CASSLDFRGYNEQFF. In nucleotides, the CDR3 is TGTGCCAGCAGCTTAGATTTTAGGGGTTACAATGAGCAGTTCTTC.

The chain uses TRBV30 and TRBJ1-5; D gene ambiguous. CDR3 length: 16 amino acids. CDR1 is GTSNPN and CDR2 is SVGIG in the germline V gene (reference sequence). V was clipped by 0 bases and J by 4 bases, with 16 bases between them. The CDR3 nucleotides read TGTGCCTGGAGTGTAAGTGGCCACCCCAAAAATCAGCCCCAGCATTTT. Protein: CAWSVSGHPKNQPQHF.